The rows below give T cell receptor beta chains drawn from one sample of a study of human T cells and chemical hapten exposure. From the RACE reads, TCRdb called clonotypes with MiXCR, one entry per CDR3 protein. The sample records 150,000 or so distinct CDR3 sequences, approximately 15% being singletons. Sample: whole blood, taken in connection with sensitization to the hapten diphenylcyclopropenone (DPC). The receptor source for this set is a woman aged 30 to 39 with alopecia areata. Some clones in this sample may be carry-over from other donors' samples. Each CDR3 is given with its conserved first and last residue. The D gene is left open where the match is weak. Expanded clones are given a class, and other clones once, few, many or no size at all.

CDR3 DNA,CDR3 protein,J gene,V gene,D gene,CDR3 length,clone size
TGTGCCAGCAGCGTAGCGGGGGAACCCTACGAGCAGTACTTC,CASSVAGEPYEQYF,TRBJ2-7,TRBV9,.,14,.
TGCGCCAGCAGCCAAGAAACCTTATGGGACTATGGCTACACCTTC,CASSQETLWDYGYTF,TRBJ1-2,TRBV4-3,.,15,few
TGCGCCAGCAGCCAAGATCAAGGATACGGCGGGGAGCTGTTTTTT,CASSQDQGYGGELFF,TRBJ2-2,TRBV4-1,.,15,many
TGCGCCAGCAGCCCGTCTTTTCCGGGACTAGGTTCAGATACGCAGTATTTT,CASSPSFPGLGSDTQYF,TRBJ2-3,TRBV4-1,TRBD2,17,.
TGTGCCAGCAGTTCGAAACTAGTGATTAATCAGCAGTACTTC,CASSSKLVINQQYF,TRBJ2-7,TRBV28,.,14,.
TGTGCCTGGAAACCGACAGAGGACTACACCTTC,CAWKPTEDYTF,TRBJ1-2,TRBV30,.,11,few
TGTGCCAGCAGAAGGTTGGACACTCTTTCCTACAATGAGCAGTTCTTC,CASRRLDTLSYNEQFF,TRBJ2-1,TRBV27,.,16,.
TGTGCCACGGGGACAGGGAGAACTAATGAAAAACTGTTTTTT,CATGTGRTNEKLFF,TRBJ1-4,TRBV7-9,TRBD1,14,.
TGTGCCAGCAGCGGAGAGATGGGACATATCGGGGAGCTGTTTTTT,CASSGEMGHIGELFF,TRBJ2-2,TRBV2,.,15,.
TGTGCCAGCAGGCTTCCCTCCACAGCGTCGGAGCTGTTTTTT,CASRLPSTASELFF,TRBJ2-2,TRBV28,.,14,many
TGTGCCAGCAGTTTACTAGCGGGGGAGGTCTCTAGCTCCTACAATGAGCAGTTCTTC,CASSLLAGEVSSSYNEQFF,TRBJ2-1,TRBV28,TRBD2,19,.
TGTGCCAGCAGCCCCCTGGCAGTAAACACTGAAGCTTTCTTT,CASSPLAVNTEAFF,TRBJ1-1,TRBV12-3/TRBV12-4,.,14,many
TGTGCCTGGAGTCCGGGCAGCGTAGCCAAAAACATTCAGTACTTC,CAWSPGSVAKNIQYF,TRBJ2-4,TRBV30,.,15,many
TGTGCCAGCAGTGAATACAGGTCTGGGGTCACCCTCCACTTT,CASSEYRSGVTLHF,TRBJ1-6,TRBV6-1,.,14,.
TGTGCCAGCAGGCGGGACAGGTCTGAAAAACTGTTTTTT,CASRRDRSEKLFF,TRBJ1-4,TRBV12-3/TRBV12-4,TRBD1,13,few
TGCGCCAGCAGCCAGGGGAGTGAGACCTACGAGCAGTACTTC,CASSQGSETYEQYF,TRBJ2-7,TRBV4-1,.,14,.
TGTGCCAGCAGCGTTACACGGGGGCCCTCCTACAATGAGCAGTTCTTC,CASSVTRGPSYNEQFF,TRBJ2-1,TRBV7-9,.,16,few
TGTGCCAGCAGTTTAGAGGGGGCATCGAGCTCCTACGAGCAGTACTTC,CASSLEGASSSYEQYF,TRBJ2-7,TRBV12-3/TRBV12-4,TRBD1,16,.
TGTGCCAGCAGCTCGCAGGATTGGGGACTAGCGGGGGTTAACAATGAGCAGTTCTTC,CASSSQDWGLAGVNNEQFF,TRBJ2-1,TRBV11-2,TRBD2,19,many
TGTGCCAGCAGCTGGACAGGGACTGGGGCCAACGTCCTGACTTTC,CASSWTGTGANVLTF,TRBJ2-6,TRBV5-4,TRBD1,15,few
TGCAGTGCCGAAAGGACTGCCTCCTACAATGAGCAGTTCTTC,CSAERTASYNEQFF,TRBJ2-1,TRBV20-1,.,14,few
TGTGCCAGCAGTGGGGGGGACCAGACAGGGAACACTGAAGCTTTCTTT,CASSGGDQTGNTEAFF,TRBJ1-1,TRBV28,.,16,few
TGTGCCAGCAGCAAGAGGGGGCTGAGTGAAAAACTGTTTTTT,CASSKRGLSEKLFF,TRBJ1-4,TRBV9,TRBD1,14,.